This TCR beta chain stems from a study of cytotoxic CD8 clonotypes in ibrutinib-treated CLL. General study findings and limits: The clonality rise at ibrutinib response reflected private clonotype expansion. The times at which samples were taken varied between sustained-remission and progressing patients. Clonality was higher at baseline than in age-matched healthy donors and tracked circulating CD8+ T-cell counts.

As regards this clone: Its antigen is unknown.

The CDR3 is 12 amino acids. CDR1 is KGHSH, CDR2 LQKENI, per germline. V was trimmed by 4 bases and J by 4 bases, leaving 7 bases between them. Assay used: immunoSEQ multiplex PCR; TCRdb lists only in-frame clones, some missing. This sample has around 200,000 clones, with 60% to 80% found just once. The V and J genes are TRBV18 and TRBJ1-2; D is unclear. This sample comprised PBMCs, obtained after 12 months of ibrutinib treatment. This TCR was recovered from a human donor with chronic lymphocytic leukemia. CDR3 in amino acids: CASSRRPYGYTF. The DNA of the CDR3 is TGTGCCAGCTCACGTAGGCCCTATGGCTACACCTTC.